This T cell receptor beta chain appears in the sequencing data of a study of T cell responses to AZD1222 COVID-19 vaccine. Study findings and constraints: Increases in Spike-specific TCR breadth and depth were seen after two AZD1222 doses.

V lost 1 base and J lost 5, with 17 bases in between. The CDR3 sequence is 16 residues long. Germline CDR1 LNHDA, CDR2 SQIVND (reference sequence). Generated by immunoSEQ multiplex PCR, the TCRdb table keeps only in-frame clones and is missing some. Of roughly 110,000 clones in the sample, around 90% were seen once. As for this clone: The antigen is unknown.

The V call is TRBV19, the J call TRBJ1-1; D unclear. This material consisted of peripheral blood, taken on day 0 of AZD1222 vaccination. This clonotype was sampled from an adult in good health. The CDR3 nucleotides are TGTGCCAGTAGTATAGGGGGATCGGGCAGAAAAACTGAAGCTTTCTTT. Translation gives CASSIGGSGRKTEAFF.